This T cell receptor beta chain was retrieved from a study of cytomegalovirus exposure and HLA in healthy donors. Regarding the study as a whole: Three CMV-associated chains were confirmed in vitro to be specific for CMV antigens. According to a subsequent analysis, TCR clusters identified in the first cohort showed a tendency to co-occur across the roughly 120 validation repertoires. Among TCR beta chains, those listed as cytomegalovirus-associated numbered more than 150.

Profiled with immunoSEQ multiplex PCR; TCRdb holds only in-frame clones, not every one. The profile shows tens of thousands of clones, over 85% of them singletons. From germline, CDR1 is SGDLS and CDR2 YYNGEE. The CDR3 covers 16 residues. The V gene end was trimmed by 0 bases and the J gene end by 1 base; junction bases not matched to a gene: 6. As to this clone: Its antigen is unknown.

Specimen: PBMCs. The TCR comes from a man in his late teens or twenties in good health and CMV-seropositive. The chain couples TRBV9 to TRBJ2-5; 7 nucleotides line up with TRBD2. CDR3 residues: CASSVGVAGSQETQYF. CDR3 coding DNA: TGTGCCAGCAGCGTAGGGGTAGCGGGTTCCCAAGAGACCCAGTACTTC.